The rows below give T cell receptor beta chains drawn from one sample of a study of CXCR3-negative and CXCR3-positive naive CD8 T cells. TCRdb processed the 5' RACE reads again and assigns one entry to each CDR3 protein, with no DNA. This sample contains approximately 6,200 distinct CDR3 sequences. Sequencing used naive CXCR3+ CD8+ T cells from blood. These receptors were obtained from a human donor in good health. Some clones in this sample may be carry-over from other donors' samples. Each CDR3 is given with its conserved first and last residue. Some rows have no size entry. The others give once, few or many, or a class for an expanded clone.

len: 14; j_gene: TRBJ2-7; abundance: -; v_gene: TRBV4-1; CDR3aa: CASSQVGSNYEQYF
len: 17; j_gene: TRBJ2-1; abundance: medium-sized; v_gene: TRBV5-1; CDR3aa: CASSYQTSGVSYNEQFF
len: 22; j_gene: TRBJ2-1; abundance: medium-sized; v_gene: TRBV6-2/TRBV6-3; CDR3aa: CASSYSTPDFAGPRHSYNEQFF
len: 16; j_gene: TRBJ2-3; abundance: medium-sized; v_gene: TRBV7-2; CDR3aa: CASSSTGLAGTDTQYF
len: 13; j_gene: TRBJ2-1; abundance: -; v_gene: TRBV28; CDR3aa: CASSPGVSNEQFF
len: 14; j_gene: TRBJ2-7; abundance: -; v_gene: TRBV4-1; CDR3aa: CASSQEIGAPEQYF
len: 14; j_gene: TRBJ2-1; abundance: -; v_gene: TRBV6-2/TRBV6-3; CDR3aa: CASSYANSGAEQFF
len: 14; j_gene: TRBJ1-3; abundance: -; v_gene: TRBV3-1; CDR3aa: CASHGAVSGNTIYF
len: 18; j_gene: TRBJ2-3; abundance: medium-sized; v_gene: TRBV7-9; CDR3aa: CASSPPRGSGRAEDTQYF
len: 13; j_gene: TRBJ1-2; abundance: -; v_gene: TRBV27; CDR3aa: CASSLQGFQGYTF
len: 11; j_gene: TRBJ1-1; abundance: medium-sized; v_gene: TRBV5-4; CDR3aa: CASSLNTEAFF
len: 14; j_gene: TRBJ1-3; abundance: medium-sized; v_gene: TRBV12-3/TRBV12-4; CDR3aa: CASSLSTEGNTIYF
len: 12; j_gene: TRBJ2-4; abundance: -; v_gene: TRBV12-3/TRBV12-4; CDR3aa: CASTQRENIQYF
len: 14; j_gene: TRBJ2-7; abundance: medium-sized; v_gene: TRBV12-3/TRBV12-4; CDR3aa: CASMAGTGAYEQYF
len: 12; j_gene: TRBJ2-1; abundance: -; v_gene: TRBV7-9; CDR3aa: CASWRGYDEQFF
len: 14; j_gene: TRBJ1-2; abundance: medium-sized; v_gene: TRBV4-1; CDR3aa: CASSQEDRGYGYTF
len: 18; j_gene: TRBJ1-1; abundance: medium-sized; v_gene: TRBV5-1; CDR3aa: CASSLAYRGRQDGPEAFF
len: 17; j_gene: TRBJ2-1; abundance: -; v_gene: TRBV5-1; CDR3aa: CASSFTLAGELVNEQFF
len: 16; j_gene: TRBJ2-1; abundance: medium-sized; v_gene: TRBV27; CDR3aa: CASSLSSLAGYNEQFF
len: 16; j_gene: TRBJ2-2; abundance: -; v_gene: TRBV11-2; CDR3aa: CASSTRTSGYTGELFF
len: 12; j_gene: TRBJ2-1; abundance: -; v_gene: TRBV27; CDR3aa: CASSTYYNEQFF
len: 14; j_gene: TRBJ2-7; abundance: -; v_gene: TRBV11-1; CDR3aa: CASSFFGGAYEQYF
len: 19; j_gene: TRBJ2-5; abundance: -; v_gene: TRBV12-3/TRBV12-4; CDR3aa: CASSLAKSSTSGIFETQYF
len: 13; j_gene: TRBJ2-7; abundance: medium-sized; v_gene: TRBV20-1; CDR3aa: CSARDPGSYEQYF
len: 14; j_gene: TRBJ2-3; abundance: -; v_gene: TRBV29-1; CDR3aa: CSAPTSGRTDTQYF
len: 12; j_gene: TRBJ1-2; abundance: medium-sized; v_gene: TRBV29-1; CDR3aa: CSVQGGFYGYTF
len: 11; j_gene: TRBJ2-7; abundance: medium-sized; v_gene: TRBV2; CDR3aa: CASLASYEQYF
len: 17; j_gene: TRBJ2-2; abundance: medium-sized; v_gene: TRBV4-1; CDR3aa: CASSQEGGALNTGELFF
len: 14; j_gene: TRBJ1-4; abundance: medium-sized; v_gene: TRBV29-1; CDR3aa: CSAVNGVSSEKLFF
len: 12; j_gene: TRBJ2-7; abundance: -; v_gene: TRBV11-2; CDR3aa: CASSWTGVEQYF
len: 12; j_gene: TRBJ2-1; abundance: -; v_gene: TRBV28; CDR3aa: CASGPWANEQFF
len: 16; j_gene: TRBJ1-4; abundance: medium-sized; v_gene: TRBV13; CDR3aa: CASSLDGGNTNEKLFF
len: 19; j_gene: TRBJ2-1; abundance: -; v_gene: TRBV4-3; CDR3aa: CASSQDTSLSGLVADEQFF
len: 14; j_gene: TRBJ2-7; abundance: -; v_gene: TRBV21-1; CDR3aa: CASSARRGAYEQYF
len: 18; j_gene: TRBJ2-2; abundance: -; v_gene: TRBV2; CDR3aa: CASSDATGDPANTGELFF
len: 14; j_gene: TRBJ2-1; abundance: medium-sized; v_gene: TRBV7-6; CDR3aa: CASSPRPGHDEQFF
len: 15; j_gene: TRBJ2-1; abundance: -; v_gene: TRBV28; CDR3aa: CASRLADRSYNEQFF
len: 13; j_gene: TRBJ2-7; abundance: -; v_gene: TRBV6-6; CDR3aa: CASSYRDSREQYF
len: 12; j_gene: TRBJ2-5; abundance: -; v_gene: TRBV3-1; CDR3aa: CASRQPQETQYF
len: 15; j_gene: TRBJ2-1; abundance: -; v_gene: TRBV11-3; CDR3aa: CASSLGDSSGNEQFF
len: 14; j_gene: TRBJ2-7; abundance: -; v_gene: TRBV2; CDR3aa: CAKLVDSRGGEQYF
len: 14; j_gene: TRBJ2-2; abundance: -; v_gene: TRBV7-9; CDR3aa: CASSSIQGIGELFF
len: 12; j_gene: TRBJ1-1; abundance: medium-sized; v_gene: TRBV29-1; CDR3aa: CSLRDTAGRAFF
len: 14; j_gene: TRBJ2-7; abundance: medium-sized; v_gene: TRBV25-1; CDR3aa: CASSERTGYEEQYF
len: 13; j_gene: TRBJ2-1; abundance: medium-sized; v_gene: TRBV29-1; CDR3aa: CSVVRTIPLEQFF
len: 12; j_gene: TRBJ1-1; abundance: -; v_gene: TRBV29-1; CDR3aa: CSVEGGRTEAFF
len: 16; j_gene: TRBJ2-3; abundance: -; v_gene: TRBV11-2; CDR3aa: CASSSAGTSVPDTQYF